These T cell receptor beta chains were read from a single sample in a study of CD8 T cells in Susac syndrome. TCRdb used MiXCR to reprocess the immunoSEQ multiplex PCR reads, holding one entry per CDR3 protein. The data show roughly 160,000 distinct CDR3 sequences, about 96% seen once. Specimen: CD4+ T cells from PBMCs. The source of these receptors is a human donor with Susac syndrome. Each CDR3 is given with its conserved first and last residue.

J: TRBJ2-6
V: TRBV3-1
CDR3: CASSPIIAGANVLTF

J: TRBJ2-5
V: TRBV5-1
CDR3: CASSPTSGEQETQYF

J: TRBJ1-2
V: TRBV3-1
CDR3: CASRRGEANYGYTF

J: TRBJ2-3
V: TRBV12-3/TRBV12-4
CDR3: CASTLAGASTDTQYF

J: TRBJ2-7
V: TRBV20-1
CDR3: CSARDWGSLSYEQYF

J: TRBJ2-3
V: TRBV7-3
CDR3: CASSSRTSGGADTQYF

J: TRBJ1-1
V: TRBV12-5
CDR3: CASGVTGVPEAFF

J: TRBJ1-5
V: TRBV6-2/TRBV6-3
CDR3: CASRGLPGQPQHF

J: TRBJ1-5
V: TRBV30
CDR3: CAWSHRGLKSNQPQHF

J: TRBJ2-7
V: TRBV20-1
CDR3: CSARPGPYEQYF

J: TRBJ1-5
V: TRBV20-1
CDR3: CSARGTGGNQPQHF

J: TRBJ2-5
V: TRBV19
CDR3: CASSISREETQYF

J: TRBJ2-1
V: TRBV28
CDR3: CASSSPGTSLWRF

J: TRBJ2-5
V: TRBV29-1
CDR3: CSVEGRGGGQYF

J: TRBJ2-1
V: TRBV9
CDR3: CASSVDPHVWVAGGKEQFF

J: TRBJ1-1
V: TRBV7-8
CDR3: CASSLAGAEAFF

J: TRBJ1-2
V: TRBV9
CDR3: CASSVDPKGGYTF

J: TRBJ2-5
V: TRBV2
CDR3: CASRGDRASGTREAQYF

J: TRBJ2-3
V: TRBV28
CDR3: CASSLFRGTQYF

J: TRBJ2-4
V: TRBV4-1
CDR3: CASSPQAGTRAKNIQYF

J: TRBJ1-3
V: TRBV28
CDR3: CASSSQPSGNTIYF

J: TRBJ2-5
V: TRBV20-1
CDR3: CSASPEETQYF

J: TRBJ1-5
V: TRBV2
CDR3: CASGQGNNQPQHF

J: TRBJ2-1
V: TRBV14
CDR3: CASSQVSGREVGGEQFF

J: TRBJ1-5
V: TRBV6-6
CDR3: CASSFGPQHF

J: TRBJ2-5
V: TRBV7-9
CDR3: CASSLGTSGEPTYF

J: TRBJ2-1
V: TRBV28
CDR3: CASRLGQGYNEQFF

J: TRBJ1-4
V: TRBV29-1
CDR3: CSVATNEKLFF

J: TRBJ2-7
V: TRBV9
CDR3: CASSVVASGSEQYF

J: TRBJ2-5
V: TRBV24-1
CDR3: CATSDSLAETQYF

J: TRBJ2-1
V: TRBV6-2/TRBV6-3
CDR3: CASSTGQGFNEQFF

J: TRBJ1-1
V: TRBV6-2/TRBV6-3
CDR3: CASSWTGRGAFF

J: TRBJ2-7
V: TRBV3-1
CDR3: CASSQDPGTSYEQYF